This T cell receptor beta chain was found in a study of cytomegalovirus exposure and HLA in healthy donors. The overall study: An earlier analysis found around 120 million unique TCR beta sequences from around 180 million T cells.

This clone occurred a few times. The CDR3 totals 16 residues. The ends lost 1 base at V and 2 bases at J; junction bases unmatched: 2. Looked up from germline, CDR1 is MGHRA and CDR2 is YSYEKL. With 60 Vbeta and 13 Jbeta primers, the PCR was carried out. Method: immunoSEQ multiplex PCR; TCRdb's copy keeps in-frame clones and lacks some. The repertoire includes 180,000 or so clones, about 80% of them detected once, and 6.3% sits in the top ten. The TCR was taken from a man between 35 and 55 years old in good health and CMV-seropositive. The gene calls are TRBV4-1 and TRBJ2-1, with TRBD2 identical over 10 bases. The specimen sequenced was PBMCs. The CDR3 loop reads CASSQASGRAYNEQFF. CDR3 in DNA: TGCGCCAGCAGCCAAGCGAGCGGGAGGGCCTACAATGAGCAGTTCTTC.